The 29 T cell receptor beta chains below all came from one sample that was sequenced in a study of blood T cell repertoires in COVID-19. Only in-frame clones appear in the TCRdb table, and some are missing; sequencing was by immunoSEQ multiplex PCR. The table lists tens of thousands of clones, about 90% of them singletons. Sequencing was performed on peripheral blood. The receptor source for this set is a human donor in a cohort sampled during active COVID-19.

The chain uses TRBV9 and TRBJ2-2; 7 positions agree with TRBD1. Germline V gene data show CDR1 as SGDLS and CDR2 as YYNGEE. The CDR3 runs to 14 residues. The ends lost 6 bases at V and 6 bases at J; junction bases unmatched: 8. As DNA, the CDR3 is TGTGCCAGCAACCGATACAGGGGTCCCGGGGAGCTGTTTTTT. It translates to CASNRYRGPGELFF.

This chain links TRBV5-1 with TRBJ2-3; TRBD2 matches 10 bases. The V gene end was trimmed by 1 base and the J gene end by 4 bases; junction bases not matched to a gene: 15. In germline, CDR1 is SGHRS, CDR2 YFSETQ. CDR3 length equals 19 residues. The CDR3 sequence: CASSLMVGLATTGPDTQYF. Written as DNA, the CDR3 is TGCGCCAGCAGCTTGATGGTGGGACTAGCGACTACCGGGCCAGATACGCAGTATTTT.

The rearrangement links TRBV3-1 (or the pseudogene TRBV3-2) to TRBJ2-7; no reliable D call. Per germline, CDR1 LGHDT and CDR2 YNNKEL (reference sequence). V lost 1 base to trimming and J lost 4 bases, with 5 bases between them. This CDR3 spans 12 amino acids. Here the CDR3 reads CASSQAVYEQYF. As DNA, the CDR3 is TGTGCCAGCAGCCAAGCTGTTTACGAGCAGTACTTC.

The chain uses TRBV5-1 and TRBJ1-2; 9 bases fit TRBD1. Trimming cost V 2 bases and J 4 bases; bases outside gene matches: 3. The CDR3 loop spans 14 amino acids. Germline V gene sequence: CDR1 SGHRS, CDR2 YFSETQ. CDR3 residues: CASSLTGGSYGYTF. The CDR3 nucleotides read TGCGCCAGCAGCTTAACAGGGGGCTCCTATGGCTACACCTTC.

The chain has TRBV6-5 and TRBJ1-3; 10 bases match TRBD1. The CDR3 has 15 amino acids. The V gene end was trimmed by 6 bases and the J gene end by 5 bases; junction bases not matched to a gene: 7. Per germline, CDR1 MNHEY and CDR2 SVGAGI. As DNA, the CDR3 is TGTGCCAGCAGCTGGGACAGGGGAGGAAGAAACACCATATATTTT. Translating it yields CASSWDRGGRNTIYF.

The rearrangement uses TRBV29-1 and TRBJ1-1; tentative D call: TRBD1 (5 bases). The CDR3 totals 16 residues. From germline, CDR1 is SQVTM and CDR2 ANQGSEA. V was clipped by 4 bases and J by 7 bases, with 25 bases between them. CDR3 coding DNA: TGCAGCGTTGGTCGCGCCCTGGGACTTAACCGAAATGAAGCTTTCTTT. Protein: CSVGRALGLNRNEAFF.

The chain recombines TRBV7-3 with TRBJ2-5; 12 bases fit TRBD2. The germline V gene has CDR1 SGHTA and CDR2 FQGTGA. This CDR3 spans 16 amino acids. V trimming: 5 bases; J trimming: 0 bases; junction bases outside the gene matches: 4. CDR3 bases: TGTGCCAGCAGCCCAGGACTAGCGGGGAACCAAGAGACCCAGTACTTC. This codes for CASSPGLAGNQETQYF.

A few counts support this clone. The rearrangement joins TRBV18 to TRBJ1-6; D unclear. This CDR3 contains 16 residues. Germline V lookup: CDR1 KGHSH, CDR2 LQKENI. The V gene lost 3 bases and the J gene lost 3 bases, with 12 bases spanning the gap. DNA of the CDR3: TGTGCCAGCTCACCCAGACCGAACAGCTATAATTCACCCCTCCACTTT. Protein: CASSPRPNSYNSPLHF.

V usage is TRBV7-2 and J usage is TRBJ2-5; 8 nucleotides line up with TRBD2. Germline V gene data show CDR1 as SGHTA and CDR2 as FQGNSA. CDR3 length equals 14 residues. J was trimmed by 5 bases and V by 1 base; bases with no gene match: 3. The CDR3 here is CASSLGGGRETQYF. CDR3 nucleotide sequence: TGTGCCAGCAGCTTAGGCGGGGGGCGGGAGACCCAGTACTTC. The variable domain in full, completed from reference TRBV7-2 and TRBJ2-5, reads GAGVSQSPSNKVTEKGKDVELRCDPISGHTALYWYRQSLGQGLEFLIYFQGNSAPDKSGLPSDRFSAERTGGSVSTLTIQRTQQEDSAVYLCASSLGGGRETQYFGPGTRLLVL.

This chain connects TRBV28 to TRBJ1-6, with TRBD1 identical over 7 bases. The CDR3 covers 14 residues. J was trimmed by 6 bases and V by 7 bases; bases with no gene match: 6. CDR1 and CDR2 from the germline V gene are MDHEN and SYDVKM. The CDR3 loop reads CASTWGDSNSPLHF. Written as DNA, the CDR3 is TGTGCCAGCACCTGGGGGGACAGTAATTCACCCCTCCACTTT.

The J gene is TRBJ2-1, the V gene TRBV4-2; 7 bases map to TRBD2. The CDR3 extends over 16 amino acids. Trimming cost V 0 bases and J 7 bases; bases outside gene matches: 9. Germline V CDR1 and CDR2: LGHNA, YNFKEQ. In nucleotides, the CDR3 is TGTGCCAGCAGCCAAGAGCTTAGCGGGCCGGGTAATGAGCAGTTCTTC. Its translation is CASSQELSGPGNEQFF.

The chain carries TRBV29-1 and TRBJ1-2; TRBD1 is a possible D gene (6 bases). CDR3 size: 14 residues. V was shortened by 5 bases and J by 8 bases, with 21 bases between the two germline ends. Looked up from germline, CDR1 is SQVTM and CDR2 is ANQGSEA. The CDR3 loop is CSVLYRTDRDGYTF. The CDR3 DNA sequence: TGCAGCGTTTTGTATCGGACAGACAGAGACGGCTACACCTTC.

The chain uses TRBV30 and TRBJ1-3; maybe TRBD1 (5 bases). The CDR3 is 16 amino acids. The V end was cut by 0 bases, the J end by 2 bases, with 14 bases between. CDR1 and CDR2 (germline): GTSNPN, SVGIG (reference sequence). The CDR3 sequence: CAWSVPGGNTGNTIYF. The CDR3 DNA is TGTGCCTGGAGTGTACCCGGGGGAAATACTGGAAACACCATATATTTT.

The chain carries TRBV6-6 and TRBJ1-5; a weak D match, TRBD1 (6 bases). Deletions cut 6 bases from V and 1 base from J, with 16 bases between. CDR1 and CDR2 (germline): MNHNY, SVGAGI (reference sequence). The CDR3 runs to 16 residues. CDR3 bases: TGTGCCAGCAGCCACAGAGGTAGGGGGAGCAATCAGCCCCAGCATTTT. Amino acids: CASSHRGRGSNQPQHF.

V usage is TRBV27 and J usage is TRBJ2-7, with 9 bases matching TRBD2. Germline lookup yields CDR1 MNHEY and CDR2 SMNVEV (reference sequence). There are 19 residues in the CDR3. V shed 3 bases, J shed 0 bases, and the junction held 15 bases outside the gene matches. CDR3 loop: CASSLSGLAGTTSSYEQYF. The CDR3 nucleotides read TGTGCCAGCAGTTTGTCGGGACTAGCAGGAACTACAAGCTCCTACGAGCAGTACTTC.

The rearrangement uses TRBV18 and TRBJ2-7; TRBD2 matches 7 bases. Germline V gene sequence: CDR1 KGHSH, CDR2 LQKENI. This CDR3 has 14 residues. V lost 3 bases, J lost 7 bases, and 9 bases stayed unmatched. The CDR3 reads CASSPDYQAGEQYF. The CDR3 nucleotides are TGTGCCAGCTCACCGGACTACCAAGCGGGGGAGCAGTACTTC. The variable domain in full, completed from reference TRBV18 and TRBJ2-7, reads NAGVMQNPRHLVRRRGQEARLRCSPMKGHSHVYWYRQLPEEGLKFMVYLQKENIIDESGMPKERFSAEFPKEGPSILRIQQVVRGDSAAYFCASSPDYQAGEQYFGPGTRLTVT.

CDR3 sequence reads: CASSFTAGNTEAFF. The CDR3 region has the DNA TGCGCCAGCAGCTTTACAGCGGGGAACACTGAAGCTTTCTTT. The V and J genes are TRBV5-1 and TRBJ1-1; D not resolved. The V end was cut by 2 bases, the J end by 1 base, with 9 bases between. This CDR3 contains 14 residues. CDR1 and CDR2 (germline): SGHRS, YFSETQ.

The chain is built from TRBV2 and TRBJ2-3; 11 nucleotides align to TRBD2. The V segment lost 9 bases and the J segment 2 bases; nucleotides outside the gene matches: 16. The CDR3 contains 18 residues. Germline lookup yields CDR1 SNHLY and CDR2 FYNNEI. Here the CDR3 DNA reads TGTGCCAGTATAAAACCGGGACTAGCGGACGATCTCACAGATACGCAGTATTTT. Translating gives CASIKPGLADDLTDTQYF.

This clone was seen once. The chain uses TRBV5-4 and TRBJ2-5; 8 bases fit TRBD2. The CDR3 sequence is 16 residues long. Germline lookup yields CDR1 SGHNT and CDR2 YYREEE (reference sequence). V lost 0 bases, J lost 7 bases, and 11 bases stayed unmatched. CDR3 residues: CASSLEGTRSYGTQYF. The DNA for the CDR3 is TGTGCCAGCAGCTTGGAGGGGACTAGATCCTATGGGACCCAGTACTTC.

The sample holds one count of this clone. The J gene is TRBJ1-5, the V gene TRBV19, with D maybe TRBD1 (6 bases). The V and J ends lost 6 bases and 7 bases respectively, with 22 bases between them. The CDR3 is 16 amino acids. The germline gives CDR1 LNHDA, CDR2 SQIVND (reference sequence). The CDR3 spells CASSPPGLGAGQPQHF. The DNA for the CDR3 is TGTGCCAGTAGCCCCCCGGGTTTGGGGGCAGGGCAGCCCCAGCATTTT. Full variable domain (remainder filled in from reference TRBV19 and TRBJ1-5): DGGITQSPKYLFRKEGQNVTLSCEQNLNHDAMYWYRQDPGQGLRLIYYSQIVNDFQKGDIAEGYSVSREKKESFPLTVTSAQKNPTAFYLCASSPPGLGAGQPQHFGDGTRLSIL.

The V and J genes are TRBV25-1 and TRBJ1-2; D is unresolved. Germline CDR1 MGHDK, CDR2 SYGVNS. The CDR3 covers 15 residues. The germline V and J ends were trimmed by 2 bases and 0 bases, with 10 bases remaining between them. Written as DNA, the CDR3 is TGTGCCAGCAGTGAACTAGGTGGATCTAACTATGGCTACACCTTC. It translates to CASSELGGSNYGYTF.

The V gene is TRBV5-1, the J gene TRBJ2-1; 8 nucleotides align to TRBD2. This CDR3 comprises 16 residues. Per the germline V gene, CDR1 is SGHRS and CDR2 is YFSETQ. V shed 0 bases and J 5 bases; nucleotides not matched to a gene: 7. The CDR3 bases are TGCGCCAGCAGCTTGGATCCCGGGACTAGGAACAATGAGCAGTTCTTC. Residues: CASSLDPGTRNNEQFF. The full variable domain, with the rest looked up from reference TRBV5-1 and TRBJ2-1, is KAGVTQTPRYLIKTRGQQVTLSCSPISGHRSVSWYQQTPGQGLQFLFEYFSETQRNKGNFPGRFSGRQFSNSRSEMNVSTLELGDSALYLCASSLDPGTRNNEQFFGPGTRLTVL.

The rearrangement joins TRBV2 to TRBJ1-2; a possible D gene is TRBD1 (5 bases). The V gene lost 3 bases and the J gene lost 7 bases, with 15 bases spanning the gap. CDR1 is SNHLY, CDR2 FYNNEI, per germline. The CDR3 length is 14 residues. The CDR3 coding sequence is TGTGCCAGCAGTGACCCTCAGGGTTACGCTGGCTACACCTTC. Residues: CASSDPQGYAGYTF.

The CDR3 here is CASSDGTSSYNEQFF. The DNA for the CDR3 is TGTGCCAGCAGCGACGGGACTAGCTCCTACAATGAGCAGTTCTTC. The genes are TRBV6-6 and TRBJ2-1; 8 bases map to TRBD2. V was pared by 6 bases and J by 0 bases, with 4 bases of the junction left unmatched. The CDR3 runs to 15 residues. CDR1 and CDR2 from the germline V gene are MNHNY and SVGAGI (reference sequence).

This clone was found a few times. The chain carries TRBV21-1 and TRBJ2-4; the table assigns TRBD2, which was not confirmed against the DNA. TRBV21-1 is marked as a pseudogene. The CDR3 is made up of 13 amino acids. The CDR3 loop is CASSPGSKNIQYF. The CDR3 coding sequence is TGTGCCAGCAGCCCGGGGAGCAAAAACATTCAGTACTTC.

The rearrangement joins TRBV30 to TRBJ2-7; no definite D call. The V and J ends lost 1 base and 5 bases respectively, with 9 bases between them. Germline-derived CDR1 and CDR2 are GTSNPN and SVGIG (reference sequence). The CDR3 contains 12 residues. The CDR3 DNA is TGTGCCTGGAGTGGGTCGGTCCACGAGCAGTACTTC. Protein sequence: CAWSGSVHEQYF.

The chain uses TRBV20-1 and TRBJ1-4; no reliable D call. Germline assignment: CDR1 DFQATT and CDR2 SNEGSKA (reference sequence). The CDR3 covers 11 residues. V shed 6 bases and J shed 15 bases, with 17 bases lying between them. CDR3 residues: CSAVLGLMVFF. The CDR3 DNA follows: TGCAGTGCCGTACTCGGACTCATGGTGTTTTTT.

The chain joins TRBV7-9 to TRBJ2-5; the match to TRBD2 covers 8 bases. V trimming: 1 base; J trimming: 4 bases; junction bases outside the gene matches: 5. Per germline, CDR1 SEHNR and CDR2 FQNEAQ (reference sequence). This CDR3 contains 15 residues. In DNA form, the CDR3 reads TGTGCCAGCAGCTTAGTCGGGGGGGCAGGAGAGACCCAGTACTTC. Its protein product is CASSLVGGAGETQYF.

This chain joins TRBV5-8 and TRBJ1-5, with a tentative D call TRBD1 (6 bases). In germline, CDR1 is SGHTS, CDR2 YDEGEE. V lost 0 bases and J lost 0, with 13 bases in between. The CDR3 totals 17 residues. The CDR3 coding sequence is TGTGCCAGCAGCTTGGGGAGGACAGCGCATAGCAATCAGCCCCAGCATTTT. Translation gives CASSLGRTAHSNQPQHF.